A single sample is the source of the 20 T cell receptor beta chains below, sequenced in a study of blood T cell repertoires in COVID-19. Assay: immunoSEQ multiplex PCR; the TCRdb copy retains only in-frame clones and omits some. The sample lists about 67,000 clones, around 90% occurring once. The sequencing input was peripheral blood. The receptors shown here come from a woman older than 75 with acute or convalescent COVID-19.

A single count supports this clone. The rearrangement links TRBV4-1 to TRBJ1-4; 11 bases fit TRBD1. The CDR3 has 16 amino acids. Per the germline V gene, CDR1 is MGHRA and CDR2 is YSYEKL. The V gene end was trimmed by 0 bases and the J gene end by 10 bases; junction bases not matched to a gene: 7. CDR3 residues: CASSQERGQGVGKLFF. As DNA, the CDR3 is TGCGCCAGCAGCCAAGAGAGGGGACAGGGGGTAGGAAAACTGTTTTTT.

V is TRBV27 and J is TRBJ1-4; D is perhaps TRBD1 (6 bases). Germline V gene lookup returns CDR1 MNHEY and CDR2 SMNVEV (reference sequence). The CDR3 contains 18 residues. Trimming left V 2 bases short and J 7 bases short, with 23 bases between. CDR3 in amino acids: CASSLPKPPGHDGEKLFF. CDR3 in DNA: TGTGCCAGCAGTTTACCTAAACCTCCGGGACACGACGGTGAAAAACTGTTTTTT.

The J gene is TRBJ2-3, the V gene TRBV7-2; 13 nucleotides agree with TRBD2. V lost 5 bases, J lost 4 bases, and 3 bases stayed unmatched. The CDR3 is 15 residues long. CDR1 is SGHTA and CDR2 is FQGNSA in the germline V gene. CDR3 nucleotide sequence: TGTGCCAGCAGCAAACTAGCGGGGGGGCCAGATACGCAGTATTTT. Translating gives CASSKLAGGPDTQYF.

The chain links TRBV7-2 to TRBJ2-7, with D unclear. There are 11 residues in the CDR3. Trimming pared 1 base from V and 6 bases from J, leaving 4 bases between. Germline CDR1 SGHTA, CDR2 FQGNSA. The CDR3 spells CASSLDLEQYF. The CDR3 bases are TGTGCCAGCAGCTTAGATCTCGAGCAGTACTTC.

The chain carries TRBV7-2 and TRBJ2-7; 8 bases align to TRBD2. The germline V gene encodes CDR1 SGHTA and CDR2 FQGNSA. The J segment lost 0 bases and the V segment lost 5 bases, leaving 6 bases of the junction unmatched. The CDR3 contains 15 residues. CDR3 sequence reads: CASSPTGGNSYEQYF. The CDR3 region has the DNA TGTGCCAGCAGCCCCACGGGGGGGAACTCCTACGAGCAGTACTTC.

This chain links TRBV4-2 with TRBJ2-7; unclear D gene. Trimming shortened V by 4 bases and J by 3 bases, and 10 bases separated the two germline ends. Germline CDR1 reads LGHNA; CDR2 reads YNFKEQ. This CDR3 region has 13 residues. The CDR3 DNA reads TGTGCCAGCAGCCTTCGCCCGGGCTACGAGCAGTACTTC. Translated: CASSLRPGYEQYF.

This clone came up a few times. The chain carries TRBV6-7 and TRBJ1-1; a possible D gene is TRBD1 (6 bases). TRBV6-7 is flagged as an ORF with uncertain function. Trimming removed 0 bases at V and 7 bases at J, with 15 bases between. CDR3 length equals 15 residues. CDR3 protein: CASSYSPGGRGEAFF. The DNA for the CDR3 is TGTGCCAGCAGTTACTCGCCAGGTGGCAGGGGTGAAGCTTTCTTT.

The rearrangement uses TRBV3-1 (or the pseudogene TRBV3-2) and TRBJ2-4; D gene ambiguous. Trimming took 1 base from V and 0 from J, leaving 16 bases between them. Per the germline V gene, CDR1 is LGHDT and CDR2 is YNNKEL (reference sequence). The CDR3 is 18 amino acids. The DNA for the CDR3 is TGTGCCAGCAGCCAAGGGCGGTACCGCCGTTTAGCCAAAAACATTCAGTACTTC. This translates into CASSQGRYRRLAKNIQYF.

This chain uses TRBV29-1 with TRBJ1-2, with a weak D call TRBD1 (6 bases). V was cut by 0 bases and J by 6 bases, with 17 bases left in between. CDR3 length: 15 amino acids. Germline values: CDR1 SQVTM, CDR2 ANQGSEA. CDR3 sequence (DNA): TGCAGCGTTGAAGAGAAAGGGACACTATCTAATGGCTACACCTTC. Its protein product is CSVEEKGTLSNGYTF.

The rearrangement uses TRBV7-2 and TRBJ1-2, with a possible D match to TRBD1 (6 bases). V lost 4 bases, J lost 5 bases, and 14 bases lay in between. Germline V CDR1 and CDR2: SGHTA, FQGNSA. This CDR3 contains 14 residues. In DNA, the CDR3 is TGTGCCAGCAGCTCTAGGACAGCCCCGTATGGCTACACCTTC. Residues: CASSSRTAPYGYTF.

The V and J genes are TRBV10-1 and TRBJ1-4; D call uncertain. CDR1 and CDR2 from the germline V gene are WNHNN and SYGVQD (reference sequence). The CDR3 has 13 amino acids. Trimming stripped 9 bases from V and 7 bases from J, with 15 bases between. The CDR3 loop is CARGQSVGEKLFF. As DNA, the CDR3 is TGCGCCAGGGGTCAGAGCGTTGGTGAAAAACTGTTTTTT.

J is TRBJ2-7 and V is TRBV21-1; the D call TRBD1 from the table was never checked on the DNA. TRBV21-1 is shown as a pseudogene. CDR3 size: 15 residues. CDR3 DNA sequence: TGTGCCAGCAGCAAAGGATCGGCCTGGGCTTACGAGCAGTACTTC. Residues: CASSKGSAWAYEQYF.

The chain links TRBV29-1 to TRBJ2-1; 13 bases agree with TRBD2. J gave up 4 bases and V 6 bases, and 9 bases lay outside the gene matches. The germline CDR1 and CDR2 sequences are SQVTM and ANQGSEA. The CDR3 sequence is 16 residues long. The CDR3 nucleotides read TGCAGCGTCGCCGGGTGGACTAGCGGGGGTTACAATGAGCAGTTCTTC. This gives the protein CSVAGWTSGGYNEQFF.

Here the CDR3 reads CASSHGTGETQYF. The CDR3 DNA reads TGCGCCAGCAGCCATGGGACAGGGGAGACCCAGTACTTC. V gene TRBV4-1 combines with J gene TRBJ2-5, with 9 nucleotides matching TRBD1. Germline V gene data show CDR1 as MGHRA and CDR2 as YSYEKL. V was clipped by 3 bases and J by 5 bases; unmatched bases: 1. The CDR3 length is 13 residues.

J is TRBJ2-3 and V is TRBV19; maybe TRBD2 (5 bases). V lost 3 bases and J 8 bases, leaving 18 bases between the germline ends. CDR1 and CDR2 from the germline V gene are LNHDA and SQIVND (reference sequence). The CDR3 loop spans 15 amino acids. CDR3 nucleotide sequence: TGTGCCAGTAGTATTGAGGGCGGACTGAGCGGTACGCAGTATTTT. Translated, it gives CASSIEGGLSGTQYF. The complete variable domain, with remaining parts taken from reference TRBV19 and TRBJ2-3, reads DGGITQSPKYLFRKEGQNVTLSCEQNLNHDAMYWYRQDPGQGLRLIYYSQIVNDFQKGDIAEGYSVSREKKESFPLTVTSAQKNPTAFYLCASSIEGGLSGTQYFGPGTRLTVL.

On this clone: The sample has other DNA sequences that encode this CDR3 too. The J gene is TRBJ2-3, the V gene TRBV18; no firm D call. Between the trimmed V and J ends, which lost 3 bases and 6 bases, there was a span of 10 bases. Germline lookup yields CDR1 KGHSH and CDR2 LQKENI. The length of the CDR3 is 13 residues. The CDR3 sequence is CASSPLGADTQYF. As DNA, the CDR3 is TGTGCCAGCTCACCCCTTGGTGCGGATACGCAGTATTTT.

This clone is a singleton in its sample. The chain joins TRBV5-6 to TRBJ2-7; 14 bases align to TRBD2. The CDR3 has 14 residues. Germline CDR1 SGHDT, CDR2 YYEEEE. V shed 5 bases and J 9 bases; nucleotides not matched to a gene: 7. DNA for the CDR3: TGTGCCAGCAGGAAGGGACTAGCGGGAGATGTGCAGTACTTC. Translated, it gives CASRKGLAGDVQYF.

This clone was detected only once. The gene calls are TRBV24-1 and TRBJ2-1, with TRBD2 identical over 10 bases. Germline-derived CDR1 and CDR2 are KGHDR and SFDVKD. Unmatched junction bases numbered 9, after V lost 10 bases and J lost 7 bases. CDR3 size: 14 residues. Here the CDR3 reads CATRPSGSGNEQFF. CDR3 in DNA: TGTGCCACGCGTCCTAGCGGGAGCGGGAATGAGCAGTTCTTC.

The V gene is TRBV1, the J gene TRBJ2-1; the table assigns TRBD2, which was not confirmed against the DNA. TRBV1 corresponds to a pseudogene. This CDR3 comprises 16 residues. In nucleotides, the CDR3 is TGCACCAGCAGCTTCCGCGGGGGCCACTCCTACAATGAGCAGTTCTTC. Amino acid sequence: CTSSFRGGHSYNEQFF.

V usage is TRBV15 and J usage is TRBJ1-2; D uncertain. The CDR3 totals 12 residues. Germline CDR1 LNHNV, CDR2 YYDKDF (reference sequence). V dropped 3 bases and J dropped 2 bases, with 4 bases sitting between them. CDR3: CATSRANYGYTF. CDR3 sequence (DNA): TGTGCCACCAGCAGGGCCAACTATGGCTACACCTTC.